This T cell receptor beta chain emerged from a study of response to subunit inactivated influenza vaccine. Findings and caveats of the study: The study's authors posited that every seasonal influenza vaccination enlists few new T cells.

TCRdb used MiXCR to reprocess the RT-PCR reads, holding one entry per CDR3 protein. In the table there are roughly 710,000 distinct CDR3 sequences, around 15% of which are singletons. For this clonotype: Its antigen is unknown.

CDR3 size: 14 residues. Germline CDR1 is SGHKS and CDR2 is YYEKEE (reference sequence). Deletions cut 3 bases from V and 10 bases from J, with 17 bases between. The source material was PBMCs from blood, sampled roughly 2 weeks before vaccination. The chain carries TRBV5-5 and TRBJ2-4; perhaps TRBD2 as D (5 bases). The clonotype comes from a man over 45 who received an inactivated influenza vaccine. CDR3 region: CASSSNRGLGIQYF. Written as DNA, the CDR3 is TGTGCCAGCAGCTCGAATCGGGGTTTGGGTATTCAGTACTTC.